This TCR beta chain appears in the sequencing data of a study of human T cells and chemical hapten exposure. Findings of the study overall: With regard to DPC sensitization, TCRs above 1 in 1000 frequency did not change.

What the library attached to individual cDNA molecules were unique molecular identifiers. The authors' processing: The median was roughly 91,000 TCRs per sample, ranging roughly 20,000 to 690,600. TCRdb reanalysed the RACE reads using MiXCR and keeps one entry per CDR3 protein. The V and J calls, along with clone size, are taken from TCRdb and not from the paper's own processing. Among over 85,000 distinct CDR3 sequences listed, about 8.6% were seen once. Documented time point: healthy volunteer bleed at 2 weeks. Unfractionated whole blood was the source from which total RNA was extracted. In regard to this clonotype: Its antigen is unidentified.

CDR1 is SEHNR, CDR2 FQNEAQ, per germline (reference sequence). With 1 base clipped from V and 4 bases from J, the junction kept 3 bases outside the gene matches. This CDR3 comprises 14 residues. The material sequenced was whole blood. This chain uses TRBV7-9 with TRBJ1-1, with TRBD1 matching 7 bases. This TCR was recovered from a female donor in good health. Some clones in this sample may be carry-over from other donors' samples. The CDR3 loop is CASSLGGQRTEAFF. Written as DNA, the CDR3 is TGTGCCAGCAGCTTAGGGGGACAGCGCACTGAAGCTTTCTTT. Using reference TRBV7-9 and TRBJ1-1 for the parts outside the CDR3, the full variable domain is DTGVSQNPRHKITKRGQNVTFRCDPISEHNRLYWYRQTLGQGPEFLTYFQNEAQLEKSRLLSDRFSAERPKGSFSTLEIQRTEQGDSAMYLCASSLGGQRTEAFFGQGTRLTVV.